This T cell receptor beta chain was recorded in a study of Tregs in tolerant kidney transplant recipients. Study findings and constraints: Biological reproducibility was not directly addressed, but technical replication error appeared minimal. Validation in larger populations is needed because few patients were studied. Expanding Tregs on activated donor B cells appeared to best identify donor-specific TCRbeta clones.

TCRdb keeps only in-frame clones here, not all; method: immunoSEQ multiplex PCR. The sample comprises 85,000 to 100,000 clones, roughly 93% of which are singletons, and 0.35% to 0.55% rests with the top ten. Details on this clone: Its specificity is unknown.

The clonotype originates from a human donor who received a combined kidney and bone marrow transplant. Here the sequenced sample was CD4+ T cells from blood, taken before the transplant.

The CDR3: CASSLTVTEAFF. The CDR3 nucleotides read TGTGCCAGCAGTTTGACAGTGACTGAAGCTTTCTTT. V gene TRBV7-9 combines with J gene TRBJ1-1; TRBD1 might be the D (5 bases). This CDR3 has 12 amino acids. V lost 6 bases and J lost 5, with 10 bases in between. Germline V gene data show CDR1 as SEHNR and CDR2 as FQNEAQ (reference sequence). Filled out from reference TRBV7-9 and TRBJ1-1, the complete variable domain reads DTGVSQNPRHKITKRGQNVTFRCDPISEHNRLYWYRQTLGQGPEFLTYFQNEAQLEKSRLLSDRFSAERPKGSFSTLEIQRTEQGDSAMYLCASSLTVTEAFFGQGTRLTVV.